This TCR beta chain was profiled in a study of T cell responses to AZD1222 COVID-19 vaccine. General observations from the study: Donors were largely white British and mainly female; clonal diversity was possibly underestimated. Repertoires were obtained only post-peak T cell response. Among AZD1222 vaccinees, only six were seropositive at baseline. After two AZD1222 doses, spike-specific TCR breadth and depth rose versus day 0.

Measured with immunoSEQ multiplex PCR; TCRdb has only the in-frame clones, and not every one. The data contain about 99,000 clones, about 85% of them singletons. This CDR3 is built from 15 residues. The ends were cut back, 5 bases at V and 7 bases at J, with 17 bases in the middle. The germline V gene has CDR1 LNHDA and CDR2 SQIVND (reference sequence). Notes on this clone: The antigen is not known.

J is TRBJ2-2 and V is TRBV19; a weak D match, TRBD1 (6 bases). Here the sequenced sample was peripheral blood, taken on day 0 of AZD1222 vaccination. The sequence came from an adult in good health. The CDR3 DNA reads TGTGCCAGTAGTCCCTGGACAGTACGAAACGGGGAGCTGTTTTTT. Residues: CASSPWTVRNGELFF.